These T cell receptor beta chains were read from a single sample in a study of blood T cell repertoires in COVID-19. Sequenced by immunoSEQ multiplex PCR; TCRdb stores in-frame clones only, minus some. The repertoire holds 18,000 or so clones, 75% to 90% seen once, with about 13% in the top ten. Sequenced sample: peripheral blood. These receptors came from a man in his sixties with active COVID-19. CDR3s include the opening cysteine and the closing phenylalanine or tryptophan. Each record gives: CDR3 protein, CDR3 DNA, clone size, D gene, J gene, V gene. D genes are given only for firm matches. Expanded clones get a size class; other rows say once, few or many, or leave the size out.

CASSRAGGQETQYF,TGTGCCAGCAGCCGAGCGGGAGGGCAAGAGACCCAGTACTTC,NA,TRBD2,TRBJ2-5,TRBV11-2
CASSPADRGRVVANEKLFF,TGTGCCAGCAGCCCAGCGGACAGGGGGCGCGTGGTAGCTAATGAAAAACTGTTTTTT,few,TRBD1,TRBJ1-4,TRBV5-8
CATSERTGNYGYTF,TGTGCCACCAGTGAACGGACGGGGAACTATGGCTACACCTTC,NA,NA,TRBJ1-2,TRBV24-1
CASTTHGRQDNQPQHF,TGTGCCAGTACCACACACGGTAGACAGGACAATCAGCCCCAGCATTTT,few,NA,TRBJ1-5,TRBV19
CASSQGASSYNSPLHF,TGTGCCAGCAGCCAGGGGGCCAGCTCCTATAATTCACCCCTCCACTTT,NA,TRBD1,TRBJ1-6,TRBV11-2
CASSSVLGLALSNEQFF,TGTGCCAGCAGCTCAGTCCTGGGACTAGCGTTGTCCAATGAGCAGTTCTTC,NA,TRBD2,TRBJ2-1,TRBV11-3
CASSLTQGYYGYTF,TGCGCCAGCAGCTTAACACAGGGGTACTATGGCTACACCTTC,NA,TRBD1,TRBJ1-2,TRBV5-1
CASSSDRAFTGELFF,TGTGCCAGCAGCTCCGACAGGGCCTTCACCGGGGAGCTGTTTTTT,NA,TRBD1,TRBJ2-2,TRBV7-2
CASIRGMVPNTEAFF,TGTGCCAGCATAAGAGGAATGGTTCCGAACACTGAAGCTTTCTTT,NA,NA,TRBJ1-1,TRBV2
CASAEGLSEQYF,TGCGCCAGCGCGGAGGGCCTTAGCGAGCAGTACTTC,NA,NA,TRBJ2-7,TRBV5-1
CASSQDKGQGRVTPYEQYF,TGTGCCAGCAGCCAAGACAAAGGACAGGGCAGGGTCACTCCCTACGAGCAGTACTTC,NA,TRBD1,TRBJ2-7,TRBV3-1/TRBV3-2
CASSLTGGSGANVLTF,TGTGCCAGCAGCTTAACAGGGGGCTCTGGGGCCAACGTCCTGACTTTC,NA,TRBD1,TRBJ2-6,TRBV5-5
CASSYSRLSSPLHF,TGTGCCAGCAGTTACTCTCGACTCTCCTCACCCCTCCACTTT,NA,NA,TRBJ1-6,TRBV6-6
CAWGRGGLSYEQYF,TGTGCCTGGGGGAGGGGGGGACTCTCCTACGAGCAGTACTTC,NA,NA,TRBJ2-7,TRBV30
CASSIGTGYEQYF,TGCGCCAGCAGCATAGGGACAGGGTACGAGCAGTACTTC,NA,TRBD1,TRBJ2-7,TRBV5-1
CASSLDGLASEQYF,TGCGCCAGCAGCTTAGACGGACTAGCGTCCGAGCAGTACTTC,NA,TRBD2,TRBJ2-7,TRBV5-1
CASSIVGARSTDTQYF,TGTGCCAGTAGTATAGTGGGGGCGCGTAGCACAGATACGCAGTATTTT,NA,NA,TRBJ2-3,TRBV19
CAARTSGERYEQYF,TGTGCCGCTCGGACTAGCGGAGAACGTTACGAGCAGTACTTC,NA,TRBD2,TRBJ2-7,TRBV30
CASRTGTGLYEQYF,TGCGCCAGCAGGACCGGGACAGGCCTCTACGAGCAGTACTTC,NA,TRBD1,TRBJ2-7,TRBV5-1
CASGLVLTGGNYGYTF,TGTGCTAGTGGTTTGGTACTAACAGGCGGTAACTATGGCTACACCTTC,NA,NA,TRBJ1-2,TRBV12-5
CASSIGQRGNTEAFF,TGTGCCAGTAGTATAGGCCAGCGGGGGAACACTGAAGCTTTCTTT,NA,NA,TRBJ1-1,TRBV19
CASSLYWIEQLGEQYF,TGTGCCAGCAGCTTGTACTGGATCGAACAGCTTGGAGAGCAGTACTTC,NA,NA,TRBJ2-7,TRBV5-6
CASSPLGANTEAFF,TGTGCCAGCAGCCCTTTAGGGGCGAACACTGAAGCTTTCTTT,NA,NA,TRBJ1-1,TRBV9
CASSERAGGPGEQFF,TGTGCCAGCAGTGAAAGGGCGGGAGGGCCAGGTGAGCAGTTCTTC,NA,TRBD2,TRBJ2-1,TRBV2
CASSFGMGQGEVGTDTQYF,TGCGCCAGCAGCTTCGGTATGGGACAGGGCGAGGTGGGCACAGATACGCAGTATTTT,NA,TRBD1,TRBJ2-3,TRBV5-1
CASSLDGRRDTQYF,TGCGCCAGCAGCTTAGACGGGAGGCGGGATACGCAGTATTTT,once,TRBD2,TRBJ2-3,TRBV5-1
CASSHRTSGGFF,TGTGCCAGCAGCCATCGGACTAGCGGGGGGTTCTTC,NA,TRBD2,TRBJ2-1,TRBV28
CASSLRTGGEYF,TGTGCCAGCAGTCTCCGGACAGGAGGGGAGTATTTT,NA,NA,TRBJ2-3,TRBV27
CATSGPDRGLMNTEAFF,TGTGCCACCAGCGGGCCGGACAGGGGTCTTATGAACACTGAAGCTTTCTTT,NA,TRBD1,TRBJ1-1,TRBV15
CASSSRDRAIAPLYNEQFF,TGTGCCAGCAGCTCCCGGGACAGGGCGATCGCCCCTCTTTACAATGAGCAGTTCTTC,NA,TRBD1,TRBJ2-1,TRBV7-8
CATSDLGVAGGINEQFF,TGTGCCACCAGTGATTTAGGGGTAGCGGGGGGGATCAATGAGCAGTTCTTC,NA,TRBD2,TRBJ2-1,TRBV24-1
CASSQAAVGYGYTF,TGCGCCAGCAGCCAAGCTGCGGTCGGCTATGGCTACACCTTC,NA,NA,TRBJ1-2,TRBV4-1
CASSLAFIGSNYNEQFF,TGCGCCAGCAGCTTGGCTTTCATCGGGAGTAATTACAATGAGCAGTTCTTC,NA,NA,TRBJ2-1,TRBV5-1
CASRGPLKNTEAFF,TGCGCCAGCAGGGGGCCACTTAAGAACACTGAAGCTTTCTTT,NA,NA,TRBJ1-1,TRBV4-1
CASSLGGTGELFF,TGTGCCAGCAGCTTAGGAGGGACCGGGGAGCTGTTTTTT,NA,NA,TRBJ2-2,TRBV7-3
CASRAGTGLRYGYTF,TGTGCCAGCAGGGCCGGGACAGGGCTTAGGTATGGCTACACCTTC,NA,TRBD1,TRBJ1-2,TRBV6-5
CASSEEEYEQYF,TGCGCCAGCAGCGAAGAAGAGTACGAGCAGTACTTC,NA,NA,TRBJ2-7,TRBV5-1
CASRTLGQGYGYTF,TGTGCCAGCAGGACCTTGGGACAGGGTTACGGCTACACCTTC,NA,TRBD1,TRBJ1-2,TRBV6-5
CASSPRDGRFDTQYF,TGTGCCAGCAGCCCCCGGGACGGGAGGTTTGATACGCAGTATTTT,NA,TRBD2,TRBJ2-3,TRBV9
CASGLPGTGGAAFF,TGTGCCAGCGGCCTACCCGGGACAGGGGGAGCGGCTTTCTTT,NA,TRBD1,TRBJ1-1,TRBV11-3
CASSLGLRGGRNEQFF,TGTGCCAGCAGCTTAGGGTTGCGGGGGGGCCGTAATGAGCAGTTCTTC,NA,TRBD2,TRBJ2-1,TRBV11-2
CASSGSRGETQYF,TGTGCCAGCAGCGGGAGTCGAGGAGAGACCCAGTACTTC,few,NA,TRBJ2-5,TRBV6-5
CASSPTPGFEAFF,TGTGCCAGCAGCCCAACCCCAGGTTTTGAAGCTTTCTTT,NA,NA,TRBJ1-1,TRBV5-6
CASSDSSQNIQYF,TGTGCCAGCAGCGACAGCTCGCAAAACATTCAGTACTTC,NA,NA,TRBJ2-4,TRBV7-2